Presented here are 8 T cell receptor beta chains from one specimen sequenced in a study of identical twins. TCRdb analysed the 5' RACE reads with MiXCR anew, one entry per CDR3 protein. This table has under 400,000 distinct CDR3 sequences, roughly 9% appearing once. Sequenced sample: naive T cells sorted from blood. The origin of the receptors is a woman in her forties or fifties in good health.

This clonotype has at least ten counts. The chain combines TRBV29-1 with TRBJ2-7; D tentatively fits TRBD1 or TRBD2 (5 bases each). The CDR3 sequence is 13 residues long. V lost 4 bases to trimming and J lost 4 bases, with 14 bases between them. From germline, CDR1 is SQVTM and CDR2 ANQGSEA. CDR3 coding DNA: TGCAGCGTTGGCAGGGTCGGGGTATACGAGCAGTACTTC. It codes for CSVGRVGVYEQYF.

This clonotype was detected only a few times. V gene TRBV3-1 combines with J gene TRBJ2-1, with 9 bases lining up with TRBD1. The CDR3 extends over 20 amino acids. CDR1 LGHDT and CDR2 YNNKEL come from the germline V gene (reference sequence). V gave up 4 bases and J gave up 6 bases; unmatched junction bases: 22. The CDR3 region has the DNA TGTGCCAGCAGCCTATATACAGGGGGCGCATCACTAGGAGGGAGCAATGAGCAGTTCTTC. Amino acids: CASSLYTGGASLGGSNEQFF.

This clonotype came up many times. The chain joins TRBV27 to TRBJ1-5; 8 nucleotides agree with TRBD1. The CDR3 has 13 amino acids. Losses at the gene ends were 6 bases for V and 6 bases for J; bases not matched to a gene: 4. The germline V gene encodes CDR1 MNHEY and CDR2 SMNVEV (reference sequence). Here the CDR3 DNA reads TGTGCCAGCAGACGACAGGGGAGTCAGCCCCAGCATTTT. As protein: CASRRQGSQPQHF.

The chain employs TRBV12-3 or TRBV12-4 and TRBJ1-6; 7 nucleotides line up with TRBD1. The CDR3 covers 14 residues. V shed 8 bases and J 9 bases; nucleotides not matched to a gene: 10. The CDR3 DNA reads TGTGCCAGCCGAGAGGGGACAGAAGGTTCACCCCTCCACTTT. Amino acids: CASREGTEGSPLHF.

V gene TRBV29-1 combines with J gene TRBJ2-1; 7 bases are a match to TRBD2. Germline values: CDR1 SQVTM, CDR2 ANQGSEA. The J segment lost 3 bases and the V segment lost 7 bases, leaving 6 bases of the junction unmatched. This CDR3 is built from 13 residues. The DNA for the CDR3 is TGCAGCGCAACGGGAGGCCTCTACAATGAGCAGTTCTTC. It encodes CSATGGLYNEQFF.

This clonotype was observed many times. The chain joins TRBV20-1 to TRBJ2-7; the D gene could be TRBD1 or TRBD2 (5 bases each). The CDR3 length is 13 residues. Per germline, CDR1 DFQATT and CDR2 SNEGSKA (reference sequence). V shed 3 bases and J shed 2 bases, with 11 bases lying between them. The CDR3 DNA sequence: TGCAGTGCTAGTGCCACGGGACCCTACGAGCAGTACTTC. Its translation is CSASATGPYEQYF.

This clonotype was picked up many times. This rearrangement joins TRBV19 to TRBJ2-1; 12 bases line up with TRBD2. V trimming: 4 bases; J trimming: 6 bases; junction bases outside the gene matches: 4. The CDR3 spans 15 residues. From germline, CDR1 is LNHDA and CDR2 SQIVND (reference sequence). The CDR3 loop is CASSSGLAGSNEQFF. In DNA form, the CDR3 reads TGTGCCAGTAGTAGCGGACTAGCGGGGAGCAATGAGCAGTTCTTC.

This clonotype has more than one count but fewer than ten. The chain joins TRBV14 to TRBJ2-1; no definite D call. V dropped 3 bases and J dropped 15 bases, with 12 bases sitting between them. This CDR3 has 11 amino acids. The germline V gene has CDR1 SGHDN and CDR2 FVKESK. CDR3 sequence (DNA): TGTGCCAGCAGCCAGACCCTTGGGCGGTTCTTC. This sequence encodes CASSQTLGRFF.